Following are 21 T cell receptor beta chains from one sample sequenced in a study of T-cell reconstitution after alpha-beta-depleted transplantation in children. Unique molecular identifiers were used to barcode this TCRbeta library. A single record per CDR3 protein comes from TCRdb applying MiXCR to the PCR reads. This sample has more than 550,000 distinct CDR3 sequences, with 10% to 13% found just once. This sample comprised PBMCs from the stem cell graft donor, obtained from the stem cell graft. These receptors were taken from a human donor who donated a stem cell graft to a child with acute myeloid leukemia.

The chain has TRBV20-1 and TRBJ2-2; possibly TRBD1 or TRBD2 for D (6 bases each). The CDR3 length is 17 residues. V was shortened by 0 bases and J by 5 bases, with 19 bases between the two germline ends. Germline CDR1 reads DFQATT; CDR2 reads SNEGSKA (reference sequence). The CDR3 DNA reads as TGCAGTGCTAGAGATCCCGAGAAGCGGAGGGGGACCGGGGAGCTGTTTTTT. Amino acids: CSARDPEKRRGTGELFF.

This clonotype was counted a few times. This rearrangement joins TRBV27 to TRBJ1-6, with TRBD1 as a possible D gene (5 bases). Trimming pared 7 bases from V and 12 bases from J, leaving 13 bases between. The germline V gene has CDR1 MNHEY and CDR2 SMNVEV (reference sequence). The CDR3 contains 12 residues. The CDR3 sequence: CASTRSGVPLHF. The CDR3 bases are TGTGCCAGCACCCGGTCGGGGGTACCCCTCCACTTT.

The rearrangement uses TRBV5-1 and TRBJ2-5; D uncertain. Between the trimmed V and J ends, which lost 1 base and 2 bases, there was a span of 6 bases. The CDR3 totals 13 residues. Per germline, CDR1 SGHRS and CDR2 YFSETQ. CDR3 residues: CASSLTHQETQYF. In DNA form, the CDR3 reads TGCGCCAGCAGCTTGACACATCAAGAGACCCAGTACTTC.

The table lists this clonotype with many counts. The V and J genes are TRBV5-1 and TRBJ2-2, with 9 bases matching TRBD2. This CDR3 is 15 amino acids long. Germline V gene sequence: CDR1 SGHRS, CDR2 YFSETQ. Trimming removed 0 bases from V and 6 bases from J; junction bases left unmatched: 3. The DNA for the CDR3 is TGCGCCAGCAGCTTGGCGGGGACTAGCCCCGGGGAGCTGTTTTTT. Protein product: CASSLAGTSPGELFF.

The J gene is TRBJ2-2, the V gene TRBV5-1, with D possibly matching TRBD1 (6 bases). Between the trimmed V and J ends, which lost 0 bases and 5 bases, there was a span of 14 bases. The CDR3 covers 16 residues. Germline assignment: CDR1 SGHRS and CDR2 YFSETQ. CDR3 protein: CASSLAAGEGTGELFF. DNA for the CDR3: TGCGCCAGCAGCTTGGCCGCAGGGGAAGGTACCGGGGAGCTGTTTTTT.

This clonotype came up a few times. The rearrangement uses TRBV29-1 and TRBJ2-1, with 10 bases matching TRBD2. CDR3 length equals 15 residues. V was clipped by 3 bases and J by 7 bases; unmatched bases: 9. Germline V gene data show CDR1 as SQVTM and CDR2 as ANQGSEA. The CDR3 DNA follows: TGCAGCGTTGATGGCCTAGCGGGAGTGGGGAATGAGCAGTTCTTC. Translation gives CSVDGLAGVGNEQFF.

The chain joins TRBV7-2 to TRBJ2-7, with D possibly being TRBD1 or TRBD2 (6 bases each). The CDR3 is made up of 17 amino acids. Deletions cut 1 base from V and 2 bases from J, with 18 bases between. Germline V gene data show CDR1 as SGHTA and CDR2 as FQGNSA. In DNA, the CDR3 is TGTGCCAGCAGCTTAGGGTTGGGGGCGGGATCCCCCTACGAGCAGTACTTC. Amino acid sequence: CASSLGLGAGSPYEQYF.

In this sample, this clonotype turned up a few times. CDR3 loop: CASSLQGLNSPLHF. Here the CDR3 DNA reads TGCGCCAGCAGCTTGCAGGGGTTGAATTCACCCCTCCACTTT. J is TRBJ1-6 and V is TRBV5-1; possible D gene TRBD1, 6 bases. The V gene lost 1 base and the J gene lost 7 bases, with 9 bases spanning the gap. Germline V gives CDR1 SGHRS, CDR2 YFSETQ. The CDR3 is 14 residues long.

This clonotype was detected ten times or more. The J gene is TRBJ2-4, the V gene TRBV5-5, with D perhaps matching TRBD1 or TRBD2 (5 bases each). Trimming removed 0 bases at V and 3 bases at J, with 13 bases between. Germline CDR1 reads SGHKS; CDR2 reads YYEKEE (reference sequence). This CDR3 has 16 amino acids. The CDR3 sequence: CASSLGGDLGKNIQYF. The CDR3 DNA is TGTGCCAGCAGCTTGGGAGGGGATCTGGGCAAAAACATTCAGTACTTC.

This clonotype occurred many times. The CDR3 DNA reads TGCGCCAGCAGCCAAGGGACAATAAACGAAAAACTGTTTTTT. Translation: CASSQGTINEKLFF. J is TRBJ1-4 and V is TRBV4-3, with D maybe TRBD1 (5 bases). Germline V CDR1 and CDR2: LGHNA, YSLEER. V was pared by 1 base and J by 8 bases, with 11 bases between. This CDR3 has 14 residues.

There are a few counts of this clonotype. This chain links TRBV27 with TRBJ2-6; 8 bases fit TRBD2. The CDR3 loop spans 18 amino acids. Looked up from germline, CDR1 is MNHEY and CDR2 is SMNVEV (reference sequence). V shed 6 bases and J 0 bases; nucleotides not matched to a gene: 10. The CDR3 nucleotides are TGTGCCAGCAGCCCCCCCAGCGGGAGCCTCTCTGGGGCCAACGTCCTGACTTTC. It codes for CASSPPSGSLSGANVLTF.

J is TRBJ2-1 and V is TRBV27; possible D gene TRBD2, 7 bases. Germline CDR1 is MNHEY and CDR2 is SMNVEV (reference sequence). The CDR3 covers 13 residues. CDR3 nucleotides: TGTGCTCCTCGGGGGGCGCGTAAGAATGAGCAGTTCTTC. Translated, it gives CAPRGARKNEQFF.

A few counts support this clonotype. The rearrangement links TRBV20-1 to TRBJ2-5; tentatively, D is TRBD1 (6 bases). This CDR3 spans 16 amino acids. Germline V gives CDR1 DFQATT, CDR2 SNEGSKA (reference sequence). Trimming removed 4 bases from V and 2 bases from J, with 20 bases in between. The CDR3 DNA sequence: TGCAGTGCTACCTCACCCCCGGGACATTCTCAAGAGACCCAGTACTTC. The encoded protein is CSATSPPGHSQETQYF.

This clonotype was observed at least ten times. The chain combines TRBV9 with TRBJ2-7, with D perhaps TRBD1 (6 bases). CDR1 is SGDLS, CDR2 YYNGEE, per germline. Trimming took 1 base from V and 2 from J, leaving 10 bases between them. There are 14 residues in the CDR3. The CDR3: CASSVRTATYEQYF. In nucleotides, the CDR3 is TGTGCCAGCAGCGTACGGACAGCTACCTACGAGCAGTACTTC.

This clonotype was seen many times. The chain carries TRBV27 and TRBJ2-2, with 7 bases that match TRBD1. This CDR3 comprises 14 residues. V dropped 9 bases and J dropped 5; count of bases not matched to a gene: 9. The germline V gene encodes CDR1 MNHEY and CDR2 SMNVEV (reference sequence). Here the CDR3 reads CASKKGAITGELFF. For the CDR3, the DNA is TGTGCCAGTAAGAAGGGGGCAATAACCGGGGAGCTGTTTTTT.

Details on this clonotype: At one end, the junction sequence differs from germline, possibly due to a read error. The CDR3 protein is CASSSSSSASTDTQCF. The CDR3 DNA is TGTGCCAGCAGTTCATCCTCTAGCGCCAGCACAGATACGCAGTGTTTT. V is TRBV28 and J is TRBJ2-3; a possible D gene is TRBD2 (6 bases). The CDR3 sequence is 16 residues long. Germline CDR1 reads MDHEN; CDR2 reads SYDVKM.

The gene calls are TRBV18 and TRBJ2-3, with 9 bases identical to TRBD2. The germline V gene encodes CDR1 KGHSH and CDR2 LQKENI. The CDR3 totals 15 residues. V gave up 0 bases and J gave up 7 bases; unmatched junction bases: 5. The CDR3 loop reads CASSPPSGGQHTQYF. The DNA of the CDR3 is TGTGCCAGCTCACCACCGAGCGGGGGGCAACATACGCAGTATTTT.

Only a few counts were recorded for this clonotype. The chain's CDR3 is CASSTQRDRHWYF. In nucleotides, the CDR3 is TGTGCCAGCAGCACCCAACGTGACAGGCACTGGTACTTC. V is TRBV5-6 and J is TRBJ2-7; D is possibly TRBD1 (6 bases). The CDR3 has 13 residues. The V end lost 4 bases, the J end lost 12 bases, and 20 bases lay between the germline ends. CDR1 and CDR2 from the germline V gene are SGHDT and YYEEEE. The whole variable domain, remainder taken from reference TRBV5-6 and TRBJ2-7, is DAGVTQSPTHLIKTRGQQVTLRCSPKSGHDTVSWYQQALGQGPQFIFQYYEEEERQRGNFPDRFSGHQFPNYSSELNVNALLLGDSALYLCASSTQRDRHWYFGPGTRLTVT.

The chain employs TRBV19 and TRBJ2-7; 7 bases line up with TRBD1. Germline V gives CDR1 LNHDA, CDR2 SQIVND (reference sequence). The CDR3 sequence is 12 residues long. V lost 8 bases and J lost 4; bases outside the gene matches: 5. The CDR3 region is CASGTDNYEQYF. The CDR3 region has the DNA TGTGCCAGTGGGACAGATAATTACGAGCAGTACTTC.

This clonotype was picked up many times. The genes are TRBV24-1 and TRBJ2-3, with D perhaps matching TRBD1 or TRBD2 (5 bases each). The CDR3 extends over 16 amino acids. Trimming left V 0 bases short and J 0 bases short, with 9 bases between. Germline V gene lookup returns CDR1 KGHDR and CDR2 SFDVKD. The CDR3 loop reads CATSDLRGASTDTQYF. The CDR3 coding sequence is TGTGCCACCAGTGATTTGAGGGGAGCAAGCACAGATACGCAGTATTTT.

There are a few counts of this clonotype. The rearrangement links TRBV6-5 to TRBJ1-2; a possible D gene is TRBD1 (6 bases). The length of the CDR3 is 13 residues. Germline loops: CDR1 MNHEY, CDR2 SVGAGI. V was trimmed by 4 bases and J by 4 bases, leaving 10 bases between them. CDR3 coding DNA: TGTGCCAGCAGTTTCACAGGGATCTATGGCTACACCTTC. This encodes CASSFTGIYGYTF.